This is a list of T cell receptor beta chains from one sample in a study of T cell responses to AZD1222 COVID-19 vaccine. The protocol was immunoSEQ multiplex PCR, while the TCRdb copy is restricted to in-frame clones and leaves out a portion. The table shows 95,000 to 150,000 clones, with around 92% occurring only once. The sample consisted of peripheral blood, taken on day 0 of AZD1222 vaccination. The receptors come from an adult in good health. CDR3s include the opening cysteine and the closing phenylalanine or tryptophan.

CDR3,J,V
CASSLGIAGGREQYF,TRBJ2-7,TRBV5-6
CASTGGDNPYEQYF,TRBJ2-7,TRBV28
CASSLSWGSGANVLTF,TRBJ2-6,TRBV7-9
CASSQVGFRTGATLSGNTIYF,TRBJ1-3,TRBV4-1
CASIPIRGGTQYF,TRBJ2-3,TRBV6-6
CASRVQGFVHEQYF,TRBJ2-7,TRBV5-4
CASSLLDMNTGELFF,TRBJ2-2,TRBV5-1
CASSPLGRTGELFF,TRBJ2-2,TRBV19
CASSTTGISYEQYF,TRBJ2-7,TRBV9
CASSETTGNYGYTF,TRBJ1-2,TRBV25-1
CASSGSLPDTQYF,TRBJ2-3,TRBV2
CASSGLGQPYNEQFF,TRBJ2-1,TRBV2
CASSKRKETQYF,TRBJ2-5,TRBV18
CASSEARMGGAKNIQYF,TRBJ2-4,TRBV6-1
CASSFVGDSNQPQHF,TRBJ1-5,TRBV5-8
CASSLRDRAYEQYF,TRBJ2-7,TRBV7-8
CASSEEATNEKLFF,TRBJ1-4,TRBV21-1
CASGPVNTDTQYF,TRBJ2-3,TRBV11-1
CATSLGGSGANVLTF,TRBJ2-6,TRBV15
CASSPGLVGEQYF,TRBJ2-7,TRBV7-3
CASSQTSGQGVTEAFF,TRBJ1-1,TRBV14
CASSLSRGGYNEQFF,TRBJ2-1,TRBV27
CASSPRAGDYGYTF,TRBJ1-2,TRBV18
CASSFGPVYEQYF,TRBJ2-7,TRBV11-3
CASSPIRGDNSPLHF,TRBJ1-6,TRBV18
CSVDFGLAGETQYF,TRBJ2-5,TRBV29-1
CASSRGAGPEADTQYF,TRBJ2-3,TRBV3-1/TRBV3-2
CASSSSGNSGNTIYF,TRBJ1-3,TRBV5-1
CASSLASDRGWNYGYTF,TRBJ1-2,TRBV5-6
CASSEPRQGRDSPLHF,TRBJ1-6,TRBV2
CASSLIGGNQPQHF,TRBJ1-5,TRBV5-1
CASSTTLAGASTDTQYF,TRBJ2-3,TRBV5-1
CASSTLAAPNTEAFF,TRBJ1-1,TRBV7-9
CASSRQGSSGNTIYF,TRBJ1-3,TRBV6-5
CSASKTGQSTYEQYF,TRBJ2-7,TRBV20-1
CASRGVSGNTIYF,TRBJ1-3,TRBV9
CASSDRPERTGNTIYF,TRBJ1-3,TRBV3-1/TRBV3-2
CASIPEEGGLYEQYF,TRBJ2-7,TRBV21-1
CASSFQLNTEAFF,TRBJ1-1,TRBV7-2
CASSVDPLKGYTF,TRBJ1-2,TRBV9
CASRGLAAGELFF,TRBJ2-2,TRBV5-1